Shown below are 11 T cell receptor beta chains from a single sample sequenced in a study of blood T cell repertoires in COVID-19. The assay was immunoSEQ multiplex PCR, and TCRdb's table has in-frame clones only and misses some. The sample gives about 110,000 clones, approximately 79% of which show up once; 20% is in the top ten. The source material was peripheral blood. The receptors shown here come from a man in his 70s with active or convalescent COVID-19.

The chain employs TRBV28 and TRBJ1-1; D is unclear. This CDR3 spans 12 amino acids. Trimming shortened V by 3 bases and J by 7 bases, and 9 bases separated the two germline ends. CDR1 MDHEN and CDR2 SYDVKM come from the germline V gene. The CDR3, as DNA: TGTGCCAGCAGTTTCCGCACAAATGAAGCTTTCTTT. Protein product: CASSFRTNEAFF.

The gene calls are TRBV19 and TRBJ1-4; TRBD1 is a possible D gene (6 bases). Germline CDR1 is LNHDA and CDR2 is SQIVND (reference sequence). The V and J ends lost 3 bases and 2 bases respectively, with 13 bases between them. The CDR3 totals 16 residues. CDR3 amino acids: CASSMGKGQTNEKLFF. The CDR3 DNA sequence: TGTGCCAGTAGTATGGGGAAAGGACAGACTAATGAAAAACTGTTTTTT.

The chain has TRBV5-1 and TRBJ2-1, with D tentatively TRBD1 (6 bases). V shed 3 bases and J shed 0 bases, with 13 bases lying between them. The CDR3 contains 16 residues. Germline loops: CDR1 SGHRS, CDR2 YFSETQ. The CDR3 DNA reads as TGCGCCAGCAGCTCGACAGGTGATAGCTCCTACAATGAGCAGTTCTTC. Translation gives CASSSTGDSSYNEQFF.

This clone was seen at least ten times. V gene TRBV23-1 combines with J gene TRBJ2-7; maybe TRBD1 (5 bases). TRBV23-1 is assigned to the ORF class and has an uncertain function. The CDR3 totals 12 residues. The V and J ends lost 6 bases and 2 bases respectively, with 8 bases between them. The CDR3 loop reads CASSKTAYEQYF. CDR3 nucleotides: TGCGCCAGCAGCAAGACAGCCTACGAGCAGTACTTC.

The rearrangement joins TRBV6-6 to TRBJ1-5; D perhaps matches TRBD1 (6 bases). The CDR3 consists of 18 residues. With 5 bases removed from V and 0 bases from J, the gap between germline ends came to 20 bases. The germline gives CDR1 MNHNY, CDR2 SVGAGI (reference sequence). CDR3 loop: CASSLTDSLDHSNQPQHF. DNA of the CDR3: TGTGCCAGCAGTCTCACGGACAGTCTAGACCATAGCAATCAGCCCCAGCATTTT.

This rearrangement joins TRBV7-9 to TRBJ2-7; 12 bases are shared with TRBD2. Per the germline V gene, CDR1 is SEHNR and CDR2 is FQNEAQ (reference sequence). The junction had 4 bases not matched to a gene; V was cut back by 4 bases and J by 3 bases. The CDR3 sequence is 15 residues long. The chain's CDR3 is CASSSPGLAGYEQYF. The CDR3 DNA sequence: TGTGCCAGCAGCTCACCGGGACTAGCGGGCTACGAGCAGTACTTC. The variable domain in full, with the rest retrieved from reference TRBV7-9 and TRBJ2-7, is DTGVSQNPRHKITKRGQNVTFRCDPISEHNRLYWYRQTLGQGPEFLTYFQNEAQLEKSRLLSDRFSAERPKGSFSTLEIQRTEQGDSAMYLCASSSPGLAGYEQYFGPGTRLTVT.

This CDR3 reads CASSLHQGGANEKLFF. The CDR3 coding sequence is TGTGCCAGCAGCCTGCACCAGGGAGGAGCTAATGAAAAACTGTTTTTT. The chain carries TRBV11-2 and TRBJ1-4, with D possibly being TRBD1 (5 bases). The CDR3 consists of 16 residues. The germline V gene has CDR1 SGHAT and CDR2 FQNNGV. Trimming left V 5 bases short and J 3 bases short, with 16 bases between.

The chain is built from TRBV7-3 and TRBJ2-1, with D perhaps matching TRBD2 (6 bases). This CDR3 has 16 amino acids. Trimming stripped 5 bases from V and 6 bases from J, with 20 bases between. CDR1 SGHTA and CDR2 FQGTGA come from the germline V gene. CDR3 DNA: TGTGCCAGCAGCAAAGGGCCCGGGGGTGGTGTCAATGAGCAGTTCTTC. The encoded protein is CASSKGPGGGVNEQFF.

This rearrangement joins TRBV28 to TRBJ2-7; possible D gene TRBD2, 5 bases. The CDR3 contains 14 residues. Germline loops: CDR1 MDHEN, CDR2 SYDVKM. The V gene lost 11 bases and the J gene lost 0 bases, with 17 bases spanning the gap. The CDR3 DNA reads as TGTGCCTCACTAGAAAGCGGCCACTCCTACGAGCAGTACTTC. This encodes CASLESGHSYEQYF.

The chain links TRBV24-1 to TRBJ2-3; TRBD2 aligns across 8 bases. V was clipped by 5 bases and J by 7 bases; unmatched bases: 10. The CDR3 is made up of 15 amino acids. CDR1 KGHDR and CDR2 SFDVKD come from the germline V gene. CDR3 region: CATSVQRGLGNTQYF. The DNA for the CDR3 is TGTGCCACCAGTGTTCAAAGGGGACTAGGGAATACGCAGTATTTT.

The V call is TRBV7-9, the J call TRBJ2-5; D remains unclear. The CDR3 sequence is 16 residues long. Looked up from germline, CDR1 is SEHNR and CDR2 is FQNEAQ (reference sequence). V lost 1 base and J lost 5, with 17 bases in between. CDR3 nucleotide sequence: TGTGCCAGCAGCTTAGGTAACATCGGTTACGGGGAGACCCAGTACTTC. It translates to CASSLGNIGYGETQYF.